This record covers a single TCR beta chain. The CDR3 extends over 14 amino acids. Germline-derived CDR1 and CDR2 are KGHSH and LQKENI. With 3 bases removed from V and 2 bases from J, the gap between germline ends came to 11 bases. The data stem from a study of blood T cell repertoires in COVID-19. About the study: Samples of COVID-19 (acute and convalescent) were obtained from the United States, Italy and Spain. PBMCs, B-cell-depleted T cells, or T cells provided the cDNA or gDNA that made up the material.

The method was immunoSEQ multiplex PCR; TCRdb's version includes in-frame clones alone and lacks a portion of them. The data contain a few hundred thousand clones, more than 75% of them singletons. The genes are TRBV18 and TRBJ2-7; D may be TRBD2 (6 bases). This sequence originates from a woman aged 40 to 50 who had recovered from COVID-19. Sequencing was performed on peripheral blood. CDR3 sequence reads: CASSPRDGAYEQYF. The DNA for the CDR3 is TGTGCCAGCTCACCGCGGGACGGGGCCTACGAGCAGTACTTC.